A single sample is the source of the 2 T cell receptor beta chains below, sequenced in a study of immune evolution from preneoplasia to lung adenocarcinoma. The protocol was immunoSEQ multiplex PCR, while the TCRdb copy is restricted to in-frame clones and leaves out a portion. The sample includes several thousand clones, more than 75% seen only once; the top ten take roughly 3.2%. The sample consisted of FFPE lung adenocarcinoma in situ tissue. The receptors shown here come from an older donor with lung adenocarcinoma.

J is TRBJ2-6 and V is TRBV6-1, with 8 bases that match TRBD1. After removal of 0 bases from V and 2 bases from J, the junction contained 9 bases not matched to a gene. This CDR3 contains 19 residues. Germline CDR1 reads MNHNS; CDR2 reads SASEGT. The CDR3 spells CASSEALATGGPGANVLTF. The CDR3 DNA reads TGTGCCAGCAGTGAAGCGCTAGCTACAGGGGGACCTGGGGCCAACGTCCTGACTTTC.

The chain links TRBV2 to TRBJ2-1; D could derive from TRBD1 or TRBD2 (5 bases each). Germline V gives CDR1 SNHLY, CDR2 FYNNEI. CDR3 size: 14 residues. V was pared by 4 bases and J by 7 bases, with 14 bases between. DNA of the CDR3: TGTGCCAGCAGTGCGGGGACCGGTAGAAATGAGCAGTTCTTC. Its translation is CASSAGTGRNEQFF.